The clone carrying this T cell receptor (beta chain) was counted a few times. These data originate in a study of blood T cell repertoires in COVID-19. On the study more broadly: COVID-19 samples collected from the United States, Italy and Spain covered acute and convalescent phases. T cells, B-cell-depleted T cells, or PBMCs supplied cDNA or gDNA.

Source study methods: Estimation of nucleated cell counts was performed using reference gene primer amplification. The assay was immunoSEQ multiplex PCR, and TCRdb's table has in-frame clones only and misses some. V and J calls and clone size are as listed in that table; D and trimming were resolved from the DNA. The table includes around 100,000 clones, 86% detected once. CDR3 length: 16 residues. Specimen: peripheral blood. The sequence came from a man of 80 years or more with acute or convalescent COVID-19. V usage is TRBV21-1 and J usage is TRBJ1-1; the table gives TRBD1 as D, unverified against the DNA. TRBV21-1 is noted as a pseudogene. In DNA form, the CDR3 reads TGTGCCAGCAGCACCTCGGACAGGGGAAGGAACACTGAAGCTTTCTTT. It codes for CASSTSDRGRNTEAFF.